Below are 2 T cell receptor beta chains sequenced from a single sample in a study of T cells in Graves' hyperthyroidism and ophthalmopathy. TCR beta CDR3 sequences were amplified from RNA transcripts. During a first-round RT-PCR of the TCR CDR3, the HTBI primer set was used. Each CDR3 protein is one row after TCRdb ran MiXCR on the multiplex PCR reads. This sample has fewer than 450,000 distinct CDR3 sequences, with around 18% found just once. Sequences were obtained from blood. Receptors were obtained from a man aged 18 to 35 with Graves' ophthalmopathy.

Ten or more counts support this clonotype. The chain recombines TRBV2 with TRBJ2-2, with TRBD1 matching over 7 bases. Germline V gene lookup returns CDR1 SNHLY and CDR2 FYNNEI. The CDR3 spans 15 residues. The V and J ends lost 2 bases and 3 bases, in that order; junction bases with no gene match: 3. The CDR3 DNA reads TGTGCCAGCAGTGAATATGGACAGGACACCGGGGAGCTGTTTTTT. Translated: CASSEYGQDTGELFF.

Ten or more counts support this clonotype. This sequence joins TRBV3-1 and TRBJ1-6; the D gene is possibly TRBD1 (5 bases). Germline V gene lookup returns CDR1 LGHDT and CDR2 YNNKEL (reference sequence). V was clipped by 2 bases and J by 10 bases, with 15 bases between them. This CDR3 comprises 15 residues. The CDR3 bases are TGTGCCAGCAGCCAACGGGATTCAGGGTCATCACCCCTCCACTTT. Protein sequence: CASSQRDSGSSPLHF.